Each of the 7 T cell receptor beta chains below was sequenced from the same sample in a study of shared clonotypes between healthy human individuals. Using immunoSEQ multiplex PCR, the repertoire was profiled, and TCRdb retains in-frame clones only, with some absent. Among hundreds of thousands of clones listed, around 96% were seen once. Naive-designated CD8 cells lacked CD45RO, were positively enriched for CCR7, and omitted terminally differentiated effector memory CD45RA+ cells. Sample: naive CD8+ T cells sorted from blood. The source of these receptors is a woman in her 30s in good health.

This chain links TRBV6-1 with TRBJ2-1; 7 bases map to TRBD2. The trim removed 6 bases at V and 5 bases at J, leaving 13 bases unmatched. Germline CDR1 and CDR2: MNHNS and SASEGT. The CDR3 covers 16 residues. For the CDR3, the DNA is TGTGCCAGCAGAGAAAATTTCGGGACTACAAACAATGAGCAGTTCTTC. Amino acids: CASRENFGTTNNEQFF.

This chain joins TRBV5-6 and TRBJ2-7, with 7 positions matching TRBD2. Germline lookup yields CDR1 SGHDT and CDR2 YYEEEE. V lost 4 bases, J lost 2 bases, and 6 bases stayed unmatched. This CDR3 spans 14 amino acids. The CDR3 DNA is TGTGCCAGCAGCCTTACCGGGACTACCTACGAGCAGTACTTC. Amino acid sequence: CASSLTGTTYEQYF.

V gene TRBV11-2 combines with J gene TRBJ2-5; TRBD1 matches 10 bases. The CDR3 loop spans 16 amino acids. Germline assignment: CDR1 SGHAT and CDR2 FQNNGV. The V gene end was trimmed by 1 base and the J gene end by 3 bases; junction bases not matched to a gene: 5. CDR3 in amino acids: CASSLGGTGVEETQYF. The CDR3 coding sequence is TGTGCCAGCAGCTTAGGGGGGACAGGGGTGGAAGAGACCCAGTACTTC.

The rearrangement links TRBV27 to TRBJ1-1; D call uncertain. The germline gives CDR1 MNHEY, CDR2 SMNVEV (reference sequence). V was pared by 6 bases and J by 2 bases, with 16 bases between. The CDR3 is 15 residues long. DNA of the CDR3: TGTGCCAGCAGCCAGGATCCAGATGGAAACACTGAAGCTTTCTTT. Its translation is CASSQDPDGNTEAFF.

J is TRBJ2-7 and V is TRBV6-4; D assignment may be TRBD1 or TRBD2 (5 bases each). V shed 6 bases and J shed 3 bases, with 18 bases lying between them. The germline CDR1 and CDR2 sequences are MRHNA and SNTAGT. CDR3 length: 15 residues. CDR3: CASRAIGDQNYEQYF. CDR3 nucleotides: TGTGCCAGCAGAGCGATTGGGGACCAGAACTACGAGCAGTACTTC.

This clone occurred once. This CDR3 is CASSHPGQGNAEAFF. The CDR3 nucleotides read TGTGCCAGCAGCCACCCCGGACAGGGAAATGCTGAAGCTTTCTTT. This sequence joins TRBV7-9 and TRBJ1-1; 8 bases match TRBD1. CDR3 length: 15 residues. Looked up from germline, CDR1 is SEHNR and CDR2 is FQNEAQ (reference sequence). V lost 5 bases, J lost 6 bases, and 11 bases stayed unmatched.

This rearrangement joins TRBV29-1 to TRBJ2-1; 11 bases are a match to TRBD2. The CDR3 loop spans 17 amino acids. Germline lookup yields CDR1 SQVTM and CDR2 ANQGSEA. Trimming cost V 5 bases and J 4 bases; bases outside gene matches: 13. The CDR3 protein is CSVLPPLTSGAYNEQFF. As DNA, the CDR3 is TGCAGCGTTCTGCCCCCCCTGACTAGCGGGGCTTACAATGAGCAGTTCTTC.